A single TCR beta chain is shown here with its context. This sample is part of a study of blood T cell repertoires in COVID-19. The germline gives CDR1 SGHVS, CDR2 FNYEAQ. Trimming took off 2 bases at V and 3 bases at J, with 14 bases between the two ends. The CDR3 contains 16 residues. Method: immunoSEQ multiplex PCR; TCRdb's copy keeps in-frame clones and lacks some. The table records roughly 320,000 clones, 65% to 90% of them present only once. Cohorts were determined from participant-reported clinical history. The receptor was derived from a man aged 25 to 40 who had recovered from COVID-19. The source material was PBMCs or T cells enriched from blood (not recorded which). The V gene is TRBV7-6, the J gene TRBJ1-5; a weak D match, TRBD1 (6 bases). In DNA, the CDR3 is TGTGCCAGCAGCTTAAACAGGGTTGGTTCCAATCAGCCCCAGCATTTT. Protein: CASSLNRVGSNQPQHF. Complete variable domain (other parts from reference TRBV7-6 and TRBJ1-5): GAGVSQSPRYKVTKRGQDVALRCDPISGHVSLYWYRQALGQGPEFLTYFNYEAQQDKSGLPNDRFSAERPEGSISTLTIQRTEQRDSAMYRCASSLNRVGSNQPQHFGDGTRLSIL.